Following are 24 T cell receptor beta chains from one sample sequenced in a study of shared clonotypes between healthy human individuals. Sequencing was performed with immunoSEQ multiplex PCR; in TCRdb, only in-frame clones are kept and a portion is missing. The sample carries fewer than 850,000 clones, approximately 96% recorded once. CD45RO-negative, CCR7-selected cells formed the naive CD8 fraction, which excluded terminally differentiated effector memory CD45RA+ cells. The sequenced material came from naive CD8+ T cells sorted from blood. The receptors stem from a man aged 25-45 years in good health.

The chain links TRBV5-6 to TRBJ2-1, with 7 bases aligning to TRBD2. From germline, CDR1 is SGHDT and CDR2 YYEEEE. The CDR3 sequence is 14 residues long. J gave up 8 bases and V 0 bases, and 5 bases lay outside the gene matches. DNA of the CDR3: TGTGCCAGCAGCTTGGGGACTAGTGTCCATGAGCAGTTCTTC. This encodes CASSLGTSVHEQFF.

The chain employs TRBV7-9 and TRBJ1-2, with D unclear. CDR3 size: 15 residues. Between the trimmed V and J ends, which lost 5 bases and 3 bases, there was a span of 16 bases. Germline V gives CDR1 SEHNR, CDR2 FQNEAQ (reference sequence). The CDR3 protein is CASSQESDFYYGYTF. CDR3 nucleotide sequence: TGTGCCAGCAGCCAGGAATCGGACTTCTACTATGGCTACACCTTC.

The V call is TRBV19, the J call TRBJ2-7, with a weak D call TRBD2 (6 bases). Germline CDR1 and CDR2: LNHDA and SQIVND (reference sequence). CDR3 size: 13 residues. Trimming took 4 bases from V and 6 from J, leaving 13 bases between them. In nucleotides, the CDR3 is TGTGCCAGTAGTAACCGACTAGAGGGCGAGCAGTACTTC. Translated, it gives CASSNRLEGEQYF.

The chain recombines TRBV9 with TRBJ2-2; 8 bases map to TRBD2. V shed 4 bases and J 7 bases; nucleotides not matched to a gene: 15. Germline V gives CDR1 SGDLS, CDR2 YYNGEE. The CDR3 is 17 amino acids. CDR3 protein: CASSTRASGRVFGELFF. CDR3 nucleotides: TGTGCCAGCAGCACCCGAGCGAGCGGGAGAGTCTTCGGGGAGCTGTTTTTT.

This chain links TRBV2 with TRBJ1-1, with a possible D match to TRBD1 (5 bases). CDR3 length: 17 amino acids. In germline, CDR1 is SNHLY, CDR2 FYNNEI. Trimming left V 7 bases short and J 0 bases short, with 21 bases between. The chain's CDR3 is CASIPAGTWMVNTEAFF. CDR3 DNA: TGTGCCAGCATCCCTGCCGGGACCTGGATGGTGAACACTGAAGCTTTCTTT.

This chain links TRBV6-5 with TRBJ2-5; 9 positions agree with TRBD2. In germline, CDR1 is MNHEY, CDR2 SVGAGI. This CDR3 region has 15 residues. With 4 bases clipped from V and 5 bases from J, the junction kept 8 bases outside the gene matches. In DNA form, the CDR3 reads TGTGCCAGCAGTTCTTTTCTAGCGGGAATTGAGACCCAGTACTTC. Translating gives CASSSFLAGIETQYF.

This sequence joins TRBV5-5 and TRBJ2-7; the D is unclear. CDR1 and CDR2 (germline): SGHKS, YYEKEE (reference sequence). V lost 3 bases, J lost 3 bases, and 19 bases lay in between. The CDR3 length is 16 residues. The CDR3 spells CASSSTTGSLSYEQYF. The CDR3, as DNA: TGTGCCAGCAGCTCTACAACCGGGTCCCTGAGCTACGAGCAGTACTTC.

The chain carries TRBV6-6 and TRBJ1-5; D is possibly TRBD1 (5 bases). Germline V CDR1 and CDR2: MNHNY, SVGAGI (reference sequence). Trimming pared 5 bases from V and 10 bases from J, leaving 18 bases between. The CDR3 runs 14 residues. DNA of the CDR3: TGTGCCAGCAGTCCCGGGGCAGGTGGAGGTCCCCAGCATTTT. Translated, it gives CASSPGAGGGPQHF.

The CDR3 sequence: CASSGPTGELFF. The CDR3 DNA is TGTGCCAGCAGCGGCCCCACCGGGGAGCTGTTTTTT. The chain employs TRBV9 and TRBJ2-2; D remains unclear. Trimming shortened V by 3 bases and J by 4 bases, and 4 bases separated the two germline ends. The CDR3 totals 12 residues. Germline loops: CDR1 SGDLS, CDR2 YYNGEE.

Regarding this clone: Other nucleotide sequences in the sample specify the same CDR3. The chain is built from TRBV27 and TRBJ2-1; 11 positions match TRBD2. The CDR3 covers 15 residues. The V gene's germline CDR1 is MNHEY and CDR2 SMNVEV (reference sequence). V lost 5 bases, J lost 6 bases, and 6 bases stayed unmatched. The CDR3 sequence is CASSPGLAGGNEQFF. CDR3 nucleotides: TGTGCCAGCAGTCCCGGGCTAGCGGGAGGCAATGAGCAGTTCTTC.

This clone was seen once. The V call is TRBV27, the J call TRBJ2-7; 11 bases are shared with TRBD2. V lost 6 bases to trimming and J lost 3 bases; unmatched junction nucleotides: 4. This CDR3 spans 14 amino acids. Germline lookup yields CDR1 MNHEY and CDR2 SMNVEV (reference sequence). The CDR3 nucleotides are TGTGCCAGCAGAGGGACTAGCGGCGTCTACGAGCAGTACTTC. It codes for CASRGTSGVYEQYF.

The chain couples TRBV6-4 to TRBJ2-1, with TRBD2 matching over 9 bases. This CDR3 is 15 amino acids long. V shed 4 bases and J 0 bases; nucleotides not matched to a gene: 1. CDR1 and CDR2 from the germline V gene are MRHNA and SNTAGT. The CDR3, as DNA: TGTGCCAGCAGTGGGACTAGCGACTCCTACAATGAGCAGTTCTTC. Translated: CASSGTSDSYNEQFF.

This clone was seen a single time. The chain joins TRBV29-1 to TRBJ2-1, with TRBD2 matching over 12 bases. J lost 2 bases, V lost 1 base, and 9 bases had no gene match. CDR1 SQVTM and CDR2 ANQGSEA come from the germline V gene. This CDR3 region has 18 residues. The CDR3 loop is CSVEGIETSGRPYNEQFF. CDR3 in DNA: TGCAGCGTTGAAGGGATCGAAACTAGCGGGAGGCCCTACAATGAGCAGTTCTTC.

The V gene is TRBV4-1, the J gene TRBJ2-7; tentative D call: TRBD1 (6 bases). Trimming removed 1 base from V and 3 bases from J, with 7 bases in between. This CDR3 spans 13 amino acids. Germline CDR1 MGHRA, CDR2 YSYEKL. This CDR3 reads CASSQGGHYEQYF. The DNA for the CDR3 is TGCGCCAGCAGCCAAGGGGGACACTACGAGCAGTACTTC.

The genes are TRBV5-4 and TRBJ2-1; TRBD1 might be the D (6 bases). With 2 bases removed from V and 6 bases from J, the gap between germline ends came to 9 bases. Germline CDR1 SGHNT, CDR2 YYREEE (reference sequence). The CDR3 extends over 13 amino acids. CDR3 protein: CASSFGRGNEQFF. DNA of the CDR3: TGTGCCAGCAGCTTTGGCAGGGGCAATGAGCAGTTCTTC.

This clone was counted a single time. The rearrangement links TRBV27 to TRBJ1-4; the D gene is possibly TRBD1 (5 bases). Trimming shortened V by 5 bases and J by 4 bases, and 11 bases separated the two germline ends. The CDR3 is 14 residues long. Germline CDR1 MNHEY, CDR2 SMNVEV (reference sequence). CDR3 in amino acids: CASSLDSLNEKLFF. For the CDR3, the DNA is TGTGCCAGCAGTCTCGACAGTCTTAATGAAAAACTGTTTTTT.

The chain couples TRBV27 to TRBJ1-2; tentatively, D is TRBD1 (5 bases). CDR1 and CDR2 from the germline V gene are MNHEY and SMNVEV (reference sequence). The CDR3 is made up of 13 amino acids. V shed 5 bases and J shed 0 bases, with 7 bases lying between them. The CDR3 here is CASSDRANYGYTF. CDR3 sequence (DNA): TGTGCCAGCAGTGACAGAGCTAACTATGGCTACACCTTC.

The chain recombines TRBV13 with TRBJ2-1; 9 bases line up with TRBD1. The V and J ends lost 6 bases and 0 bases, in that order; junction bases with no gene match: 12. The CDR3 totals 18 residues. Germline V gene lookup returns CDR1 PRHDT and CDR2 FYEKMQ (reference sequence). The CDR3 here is CASRSTTGGSGSYNEQFF. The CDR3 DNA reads TGTGCCAGCAGGAGCACGACAGGGGGTTCGGGCTCCTACAATGAGCAGTTCTTC. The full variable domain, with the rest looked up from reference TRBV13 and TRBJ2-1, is AAGVIQSPRHLIKEKRETATLKCYPIPRHDTVYWYQQGPGQDPQFLISFYEKMQSDKGSIPDRFSAQQFSDYHSELNMSSLELGDSALYFCASRSTTGGSGSYNEQFFGPGTRLTVL.

DNA for the CDR3: TGTGCCAGCAGAGACTCCTGGACAGCAGATAACTATGGCTACACCTTC. Amino acids: CASRDSWTADNYGYTF. V is TRBV27 and J is TRBJ1-2, with a weak D call TRBD1 (6 bases). The length of the CDR3 is 16 residues. Deletions cut 6 bases from V and 1 base from J, with 18 bases between. The V gene's germline CDR1 is MNHEY and CDR2 SMNVEV (reference sequence).

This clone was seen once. CDR3 DNA sequence: TGTGCCAGCATTCTTAACGACGAGCAGTACTTC. Protein product: CASILNDEQYF. V gene TRBV6-5 combines with J gene TRBJ2-7; no definite D call. Between the trimmed V and J ends, which lost 7 bases and 5 bases, there was a span of 9 bases. From germline, CDR1 is MNHEY and CDR2 SVGAGI. The CDR3 has 11 amino acids.

CDR3 coding DNA: TGTGCCAGCAGCTTAGCACAGGAAAACACAGATACGCAGTATTTT. Amino acid sequence: CASSLAQENTDTQYF. The chain has TRBV7-9 and TRBJ2-3, with D tentatively TRBD1 (5 bases). The CDR3 sequence is 15 residues long. V dropped 0 bases and J dropped 2 bases, with 9 bases sitting between them. Per germline, CDR1 SEHNR and CDR2 FQNEAQ (reference sequence). The whole variable domain, filled in from reference TRBV7-9 and TRBJ2-3, reads DTGVSQNPRHKITKRGQNVTFRCDPISEHNRLYWYRQTLGQGPEFLTYFQNEAQLEKSRLLSDRFSAERPKGSFSTLEIQRTEQGDSAMYLCASSLAQENTDTQYFGPGTRLTVL.

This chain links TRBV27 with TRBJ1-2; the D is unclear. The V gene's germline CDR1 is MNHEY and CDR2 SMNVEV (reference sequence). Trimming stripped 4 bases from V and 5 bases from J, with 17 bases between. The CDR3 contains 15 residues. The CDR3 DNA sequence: TGTGCCAGCAGTTCGGCGTTTACAGAGGCTTATGGCTACACCTTC. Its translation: CASSSAFTEAYGYTF.

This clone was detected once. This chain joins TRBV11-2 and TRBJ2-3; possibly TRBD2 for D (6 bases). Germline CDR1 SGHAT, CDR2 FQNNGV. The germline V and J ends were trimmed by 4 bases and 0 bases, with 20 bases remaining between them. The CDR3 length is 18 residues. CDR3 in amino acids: CASSYRDGGRASTDTQYF. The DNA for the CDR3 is TGTGCCAGCAGCTACCGGGACGGGGGACGAGCGAGCACAGATACGCAGTATTTT.

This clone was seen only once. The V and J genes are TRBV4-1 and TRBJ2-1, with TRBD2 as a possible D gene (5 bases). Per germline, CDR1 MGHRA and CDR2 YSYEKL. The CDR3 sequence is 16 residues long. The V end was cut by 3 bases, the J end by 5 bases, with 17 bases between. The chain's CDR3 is CASSQGSEGEHNEQFF. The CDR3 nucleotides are TGCGCCAGCAGCCAGGGCAGTGAGGGAGAACACAATGAGCAGTTCTTC.